This T cell receptor (beta chain) was identified in a study of Ad26.COV2.S vaccination and SARS-CoV-2 variants. Study-wide findings and caveats: Vaccine and placebo groups showed comparable non-spike TCR breadth. Spike-specific TCR breadth was greater in vaccine than placebo recipients. There was reportedly substantial breadth in spike-specific CD8+ and CD4+ T cell responses after vaccination.

Only in-frame clones appear in the TCRdb table, and some are missing; sequencing was by immunoSEQ multiplex PCR. The sample gives about 350,000 clones, around 90% of which show up once; about 3.8% is in the top ten. Notes on this clone: Its antigen is undetermined.

The CDR3 is made up of 16 amino acids. CDR1 and CDR2 (germline): SEHNR, FQNEAQ (reference sequence). V shed 5 bases and J 0 bases; nucleotides not matched to a gene: 9. The chain links TRBV7-9 to TRBJ1-1; 7 bases align to TRBD1. The sample was peripheral blood, taken after recovery from COVID-19. This TCR was recovered from a human donor who had recovered from COVID-19. In DNA, the CDR3 is TGTGCCAGCAGCCCCTTACAGGGGATTATGAACACTGAAGCTTTCTTT. Residues: CASSPLQGIMNTEAFF. The variable domain in full, with the rest retrieved from reference TRBV7-9 and TRBJ1-1, is DTGVSQNPRHKITKRGQNVTFRCDPISEHNRLYWYRQTLGQGPEFLTYFQNEAQLEKSRLLSDRFSAERPKGSFSTLEIQRTEQGDSAMYLCASSPLQGIMNTEAFFGQGTRLTVV.